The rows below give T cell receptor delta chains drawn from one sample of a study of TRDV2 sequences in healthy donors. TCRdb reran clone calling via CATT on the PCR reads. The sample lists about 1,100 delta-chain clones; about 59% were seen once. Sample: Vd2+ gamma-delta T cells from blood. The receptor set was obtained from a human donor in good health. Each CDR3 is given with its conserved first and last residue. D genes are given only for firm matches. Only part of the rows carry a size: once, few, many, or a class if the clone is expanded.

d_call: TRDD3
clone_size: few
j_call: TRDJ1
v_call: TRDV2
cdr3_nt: TGTGCCTGTGACACCGTCGGGGGATACGGGGCCGATAAACTCATCTTT
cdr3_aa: CACDTVGGYGADKLIF

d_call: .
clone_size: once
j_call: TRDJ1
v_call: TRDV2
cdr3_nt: TGTGCCTGTGACACGCTTAACCTTGCTGGATACACCGATAAACTCATCTTT
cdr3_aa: CACDTLNLAGYTDKLIF

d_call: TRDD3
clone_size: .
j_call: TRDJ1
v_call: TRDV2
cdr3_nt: TGTGCCTGTGACACCGTACCTACTGGGGGCCAGCCTCACGATAAACTCATCTTT
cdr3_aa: CACDTVPTGGQPHDKLIF

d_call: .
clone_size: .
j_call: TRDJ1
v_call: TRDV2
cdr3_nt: TGTGCCTGTGACACTATGGGATCAACCGATAAACTCATCTTT
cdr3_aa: CACDTMGSTDKLIF

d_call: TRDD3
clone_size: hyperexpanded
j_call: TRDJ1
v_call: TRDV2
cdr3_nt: TGTGCCTGTGACCAACTGGGGGGTCGGACCACCGATAAACTCATCTTT
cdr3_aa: CACDQLGGRTTDKLIF

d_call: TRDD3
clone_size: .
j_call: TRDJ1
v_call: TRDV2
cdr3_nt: TGTGCCTGTGACACCGTTGGGGGATACAAAAACGATAAACTCATCTTT
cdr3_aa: CACDTVGGYKNDKLIF

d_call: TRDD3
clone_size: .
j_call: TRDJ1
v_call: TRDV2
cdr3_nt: TGTGCCTGTGACACTCTGGGGGATAGTGCCGATAAACTCATCTTT
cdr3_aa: CACDTLGDSADKLIF

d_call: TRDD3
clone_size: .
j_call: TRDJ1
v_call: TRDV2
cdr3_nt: TGTGCCTGTCAAGTACTGGGGGATACGACGGGCACCGATAAACTCATCTTT
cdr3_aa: CACQVLGDTTGTDKLIF

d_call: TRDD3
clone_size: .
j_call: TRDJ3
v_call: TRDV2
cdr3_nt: TGTGCCTGTGACACCCTACTGGGGAGGAGATCCTGGGACACCCGACAGATGTTTTTC
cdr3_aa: CACDTLLGRRSWDTRQMFF

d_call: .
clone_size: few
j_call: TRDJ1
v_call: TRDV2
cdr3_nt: TGTGCCTGTGACCCCCTCGTATACACCGATAAACTCATCTTT
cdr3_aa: CACDPLVYTDKLIF

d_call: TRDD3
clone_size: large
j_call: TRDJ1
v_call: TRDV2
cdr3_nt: TGTGCCTGTGACGTACTGGGGGATCGGGCCGATAAACTCATCTTT
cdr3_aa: CACDVLGDRADKLIF

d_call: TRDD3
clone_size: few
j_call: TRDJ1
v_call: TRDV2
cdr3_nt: TGTGCCTGTGACACGCTGGGGGTAGACACCGATAAACTCATCTTT
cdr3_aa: CACDTLGVDTDKLIF

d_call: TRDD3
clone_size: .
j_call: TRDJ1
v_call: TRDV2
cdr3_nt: TGTGCCTGTGACTTACTGGGGGAATTCACAGATAAACTCATCTTT
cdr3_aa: CACDLLGEFTDKLIF

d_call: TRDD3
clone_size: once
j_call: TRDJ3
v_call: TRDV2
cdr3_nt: TGTGCCTGTGACACCGTACTGGGGGACACGACCTGGGACACCCGACAGATGTTTTTC
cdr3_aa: CACDTVLGDTTWDTRQMFF

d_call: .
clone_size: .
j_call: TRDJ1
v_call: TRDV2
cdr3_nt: TGTGCCTGTGACTCCTTGGGGGCCAACACCGATAAATTCATCTTT
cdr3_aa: CACDSLGANTDKFIF

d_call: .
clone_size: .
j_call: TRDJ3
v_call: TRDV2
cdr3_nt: TGTGCCTGTGACACCGTAAGTGGGGTCGCCTCCTGGGACACCCGACAGATGTTTTTC
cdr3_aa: CACDTVSGVASWDTRQMFF

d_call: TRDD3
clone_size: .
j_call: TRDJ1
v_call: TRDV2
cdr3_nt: TGTGCCTGTGACACCGTAAGAAGGGAACTGGGGGCCAGGGGCACCGATAAACTCATCTTT
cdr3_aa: CACDTVRRELGARGTDKLIF

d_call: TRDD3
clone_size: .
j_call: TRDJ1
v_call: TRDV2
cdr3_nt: TGTGCCTACTCTGTACTGGGGGAAAACCGGTACACCGATAAACTCATCTTT
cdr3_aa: CAYSVLGENRYTDKLIF

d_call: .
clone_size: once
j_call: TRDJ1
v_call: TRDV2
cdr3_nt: TGTGCCTGTGACACCGTAGGGGATCAGTCTTACACCGATAAACTCATCTTT
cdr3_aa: CACDTVGDQSYTDKLIF

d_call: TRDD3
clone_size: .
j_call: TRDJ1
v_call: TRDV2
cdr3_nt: TGTGCCTGTGACAGACTGGGGGATCCAGGGCCCGATAAACTCATCTTT
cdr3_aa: CACDRLGDPGPDKLIF

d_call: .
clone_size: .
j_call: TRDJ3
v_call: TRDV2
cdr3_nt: TGTGCCTGTGACACCGTGATGGGGGCTTCCTGGGACACCCGACAGATGTTTTTC
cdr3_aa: CACDTVMGASWDTRQMFF

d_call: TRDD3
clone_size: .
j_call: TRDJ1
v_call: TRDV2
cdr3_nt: TGTGCCTGTGACACGGTGGGGGATATGGGCGATAAACTCATCTTT
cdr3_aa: CACDTVGDMGDKLIF

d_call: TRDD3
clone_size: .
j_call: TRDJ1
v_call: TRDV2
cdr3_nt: TGTGCCTGTGACACCCCCTTTCTGGGGGATACGCAACCTAAACTCATCTTT
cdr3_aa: CACDTPFLGDTQPKLIF

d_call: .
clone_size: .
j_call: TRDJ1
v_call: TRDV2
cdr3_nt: TGTGCCTGTGACACTCTCTTGGGACTGGGTGGCACCGATAAACTCATCTTT
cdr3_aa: CACDTLLGLGGTDKLIF

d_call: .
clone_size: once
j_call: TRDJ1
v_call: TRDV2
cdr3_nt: .
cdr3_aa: CACDTVTGDLGSWDTRQMFFGTDKLIF

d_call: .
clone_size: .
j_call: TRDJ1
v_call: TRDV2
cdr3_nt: TGTGCCTGTGACACCGTACCTTCCCCTCTTACTGGGGATAAGAGCCTCGCCTCGTACACCGATAAACTCATCTTT
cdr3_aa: CACDTVPSPLTGDKSLASYTDKLIF

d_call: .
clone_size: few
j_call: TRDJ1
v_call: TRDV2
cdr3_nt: TGTGCCTGTGATTTCCTACTGGGGGCCAACGATAAACTCATCTTT
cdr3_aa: CACDFLLGANDKLIF

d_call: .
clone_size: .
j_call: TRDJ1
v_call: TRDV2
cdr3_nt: TGTGCCTGTGACACCGTCGGGGGACGACCAGATAAACTCATCTTT
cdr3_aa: CACDTVGGRPDKLIF

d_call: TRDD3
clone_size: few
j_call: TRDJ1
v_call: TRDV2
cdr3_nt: TGTGCCTGTGACCCCATGGGGGATACCGATAAACTCATCTTT
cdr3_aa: CACDPMGDTDKLIF

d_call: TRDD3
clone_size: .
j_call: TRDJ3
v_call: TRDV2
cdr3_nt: TGTGCCTGTGACACCGTGGGTCCGGGGGATACGCGCCCCTGGGACACCCGACAGATGTTTTTC
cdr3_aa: CACDTVGPGDTRPWDTRQMFF

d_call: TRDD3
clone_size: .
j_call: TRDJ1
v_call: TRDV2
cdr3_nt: TGTGCCTGTGACCAACTGGGGGGCCAGCCTCACGATAAACTCATCTTT
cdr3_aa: CACDQLGGQPHDKLIF

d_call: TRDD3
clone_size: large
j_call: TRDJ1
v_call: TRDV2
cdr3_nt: TGTGCCTGTGACACGTTGAAACTGGGGGTCGCCGACACCGATAAACTCATCTTT
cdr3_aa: CACDTLKLGVADTDKLIF

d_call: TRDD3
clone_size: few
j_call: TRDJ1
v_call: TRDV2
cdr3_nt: TGTGCCTGTGACCTGATTTCGAGGTCAACTGGGGTCGTTAAACTCATCTTT
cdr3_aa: CACDLISRSTGVVKLIF

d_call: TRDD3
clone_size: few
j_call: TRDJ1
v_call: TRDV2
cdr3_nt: TGTGCCTGTGACACCGTCAAAACTAAATCCATCGGGGGATTCGATAAACTCATCTTT
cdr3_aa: CACDTVKTKSIGGFDKLIF

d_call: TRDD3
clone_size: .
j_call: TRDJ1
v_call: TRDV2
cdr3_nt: TGTGCCTGTGATTACCTTCCTCCTACGCCCAATACTGGGGGACAGCCCGCGGTCCCGAACACCGATAAACTCATCTTT
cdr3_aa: CACDYLPPTPNTGGQPAVPNTDKLIF

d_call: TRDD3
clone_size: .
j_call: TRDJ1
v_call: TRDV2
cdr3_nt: TGTGCCTGTGACACCGTCGAGTCCCGGGGGGATATGGGGACCGATAAACTCATCTTT
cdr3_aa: CACDTVESRGDMGTDKLIF

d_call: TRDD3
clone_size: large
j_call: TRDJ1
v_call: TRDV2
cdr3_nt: TGTGCCTGTGACCCGTTGGGGGGATCTTCCGATAAACTCATCTTT
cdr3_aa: CACDPLGGSSDKLIF

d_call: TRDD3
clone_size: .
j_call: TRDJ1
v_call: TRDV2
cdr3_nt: TGTGCCTGTGACGTACTGGGGGTCAACGATAAACTCATCTTT
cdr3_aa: CACDVLGVNDKLIF

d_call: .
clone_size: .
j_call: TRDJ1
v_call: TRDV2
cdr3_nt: TGTGCCTGTGACACCGTATCCATACCGGGTTCGGGGTCAGGTGCCGATAAACTCATCTTT
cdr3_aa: CACDTVSIPGSGSGADKLIF

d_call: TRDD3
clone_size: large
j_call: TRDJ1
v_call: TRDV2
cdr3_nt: TGTGCCTGTGACACCCTGAGTACTGGGGGAGCGTACACCGATAAACTCATCTTT
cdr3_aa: CACDTLSTGGAYTDKLIF